The T cell receptor beta chain described here comes from a study of regulatory T cells in long-lasting Graves disease. Across the whole study: Graves' patients (newly diagnosed) had been on antithyroid drugs under 3 months.

Arm-PCR of CDR3 regions with iRepertoire HTBI primers generated TCR beta libraries. TCRdb itself ran the multiplex PCR reads through MiXCR, one entry per CDR3 protein. The sample has over 350,000 distinct CDR3 sequences, around 13% seen once. This CDR3 has 14 amino acids. V was pared by 5 bases and J by 4 bases, with 16 bases between. Germline-derived CDR1 and CDR2 are SGHDT and YYEEEE. This sample's time point: newly diagnosed GD, antithyroid drugs for less than 3 months. TCR sequences were obtained from RNA taken from PBMCs. At least ten counts were recorded for this clonotype. The same data also went into a second study, on T cells in Graves' hyperthyroidism and ophthalmopathy. That investigation notes: Using the HTBI primer set, a first-round RT-PCR was run on the TCR CDR3. Ophthalmopathy was identified by the model a median around 6.9 months ahead of onset.

The clonotype comes from a woman aged 45-59 years with Graves disease. The material was peripheral blood mononuclear cells (PBMCs), obtained at new diagnosis, from a patient treated with antithyroid drugs. The chain couples TRBV5-6 to TRBJ2-7; perhaps TRBD2 as D (6 bases). CDR3: CASSTGEAGYEQYF. DNA for the CDR3: TGTGCCAGCAGTACCGGCGAGGCGGGATACGAGCAGTACTTC.